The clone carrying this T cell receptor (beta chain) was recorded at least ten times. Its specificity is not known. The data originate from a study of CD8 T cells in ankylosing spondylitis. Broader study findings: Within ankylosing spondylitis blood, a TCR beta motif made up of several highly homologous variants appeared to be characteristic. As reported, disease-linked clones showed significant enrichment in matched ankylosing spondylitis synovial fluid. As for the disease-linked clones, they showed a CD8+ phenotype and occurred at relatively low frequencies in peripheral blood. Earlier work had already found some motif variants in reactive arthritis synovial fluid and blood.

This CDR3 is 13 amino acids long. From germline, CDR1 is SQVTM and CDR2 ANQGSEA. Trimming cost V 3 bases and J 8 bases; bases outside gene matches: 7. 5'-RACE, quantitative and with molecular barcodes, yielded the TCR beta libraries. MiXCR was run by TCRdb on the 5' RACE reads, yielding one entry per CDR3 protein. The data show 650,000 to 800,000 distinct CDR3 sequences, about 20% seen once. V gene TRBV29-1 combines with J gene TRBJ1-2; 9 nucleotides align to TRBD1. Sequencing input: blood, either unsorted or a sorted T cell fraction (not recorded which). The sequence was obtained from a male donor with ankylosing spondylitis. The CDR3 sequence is CSVDTTGGTGYTF. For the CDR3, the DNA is TGCAGCGTTGATACCACAGGGGGCACCGGCTACACCTTC.